The source of this T cell receptor beta chain is a study of cytomegalovirus exposure and HLA in healthy donors. Regarding the study as a whole: Cytomegalovirus status was reportedly diagnosed by the classifier with high specificity and sensitivity.

The germline V and J ends were trimmed by 1 base and 4 bases, with 18 bases remaining between them. Germline CDR1 is SGDLS and CDR2 is YYNGEE. CDR3 length: 16 residues. For this clone: Its matching antigen is unknown.

PCR employed 60 Vbeta and 13 Jbeta primers. TCRdb's copy holds only in-frame clones and misses some; the assay was immunoSEQ multiplex PCR. The profile covers over 200,000 clones, with 75% to 90% appearing a single time and 0.9% to 1.1% taken by the ten largest. The source material was PBMCs. The sequence came from a woman between 18 and 30 years old in good health and CMV-seronegative. This rearrangement joins TRBV9 to TRBJ2-7, with D possibly being TRBD2 (5 bases). This chain's CDR3 is CASSVSVSGWVYEQYF. CDR3 coding DNA: TGTGCCAGCAGCGTATCTGTGTCGGGGTGGGTTTACGAGCAGTACTTC.